This T cell receptor beta chain was captured by sequencing in a study of T cell repertoires in cytomegalovirus infection. Whole-study context: Used in the study were CMV epitopes, some recently identified and HLA-C-restricted, others well-studied and HLA-B-restricted. CMV infection plus the matching HLA type was flagged by public TCR beta signatures.

V lost 0 bases and J 4 bases, leaving 10 bases between the germline ends. Germline loops: CDR1 LGHNA, CDR2 YNFKEQ. This CDR3 comprises 14 residues. Using its own MiXCR run on the reads, TCRdb lists one record per CDR3 protein. The sample includes 680,000 or so distinct CDR3 sequences, around 32% seen only once; the top ten take approximately 18%. Points from the study as a whole: HLA-C-restricted CMV clonotypes gave the most frequent clonotype in two of eight donors. The study identified carriers of CMV plus the relevant HLA from cumulative public TCR beta family frequency.

In the case of this clonotype: No antigen is known for it.

This chain connects TRBV4-2 to TRBJ2-7, with D perhaps given as TRBD1 or TRBD2 (5 bases each). The sequenced sample was cultured PBMCs, obtained from culture after CMV antigen stimulation. The sequence was collected from a human donor in good health (CMV status not recorded). Some clones in this sample may be carry-over from other donors' samples. CDR3 nucleotide sequence: TGTGCCAGCAGCCAAGATGGGGGATTTTACGAGCAGTACTTC. Protein sequence: CASSQDGGFYEQYF.